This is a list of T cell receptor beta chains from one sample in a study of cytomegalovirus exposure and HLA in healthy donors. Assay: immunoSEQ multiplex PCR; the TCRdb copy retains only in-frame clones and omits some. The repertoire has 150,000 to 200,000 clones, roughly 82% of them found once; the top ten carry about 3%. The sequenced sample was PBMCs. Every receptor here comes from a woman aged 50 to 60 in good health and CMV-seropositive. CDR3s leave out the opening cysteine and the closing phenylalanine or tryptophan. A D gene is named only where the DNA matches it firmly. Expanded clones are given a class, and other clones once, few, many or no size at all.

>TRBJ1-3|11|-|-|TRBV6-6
ASSSPSGNTIY
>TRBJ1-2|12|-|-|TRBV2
ASPRGGRDQGYT
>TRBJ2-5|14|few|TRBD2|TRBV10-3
AISGRLAGGGETQY
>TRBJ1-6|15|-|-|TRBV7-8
ASSLAGVGGTNSPLH
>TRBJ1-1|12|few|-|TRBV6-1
ASSEGWANTEAF
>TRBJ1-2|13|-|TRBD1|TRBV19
ASSIRDRVNYGYT
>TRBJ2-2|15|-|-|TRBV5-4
ASNPGQGILGDGELF
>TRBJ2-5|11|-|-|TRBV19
ASSTSIQETQY
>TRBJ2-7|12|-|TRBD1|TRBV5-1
ASGTGTGTYEQY
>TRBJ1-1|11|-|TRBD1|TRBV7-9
ASSNRGFGEAF
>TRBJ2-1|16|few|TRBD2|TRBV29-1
SVEGVSGGDSSYNEQF
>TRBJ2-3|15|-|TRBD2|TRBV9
ASSRGLAGEGTDTQY
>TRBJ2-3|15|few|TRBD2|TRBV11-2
ASSQGASGRSTDTQY
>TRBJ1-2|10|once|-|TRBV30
AWSPQGYGYT
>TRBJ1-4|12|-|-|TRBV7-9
ASSSGQEKEKLF
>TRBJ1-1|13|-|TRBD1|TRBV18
ASSSRQGRNTEAF
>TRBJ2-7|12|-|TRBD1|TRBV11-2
ASRTGTGTYEQY
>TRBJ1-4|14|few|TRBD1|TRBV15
ATSRETGATNEKLF
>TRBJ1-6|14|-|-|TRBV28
ASSLAGQLGNSPLH
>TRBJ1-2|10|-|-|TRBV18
ASSPYGDGYT
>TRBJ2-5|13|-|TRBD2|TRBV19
ATAGGAGRQETQY
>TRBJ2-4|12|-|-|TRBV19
ASSAGRAKNIQY
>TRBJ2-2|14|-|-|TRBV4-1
ASSQSHSGNTGELF
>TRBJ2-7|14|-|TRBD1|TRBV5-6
ASSLRVGQGAGEQY
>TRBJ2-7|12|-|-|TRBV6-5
ASSYSGEGVEQY
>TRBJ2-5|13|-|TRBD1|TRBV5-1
ASSPQQGSQETQY
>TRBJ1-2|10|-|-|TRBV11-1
ASSSGGYGYT
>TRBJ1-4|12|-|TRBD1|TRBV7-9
ASSLGQGGEKLF
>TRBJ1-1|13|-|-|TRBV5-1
ASSWGPVKSNEAF
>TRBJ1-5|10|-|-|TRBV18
ASSPQPGPQH
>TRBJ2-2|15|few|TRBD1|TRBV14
ASSQGTGTDNTGELF
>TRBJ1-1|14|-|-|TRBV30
AWRIGQGWMNTEAF
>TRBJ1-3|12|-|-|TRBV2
ASSSDSRGNTIY
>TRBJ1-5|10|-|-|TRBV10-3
AISEPYQPQH
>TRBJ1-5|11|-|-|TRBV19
ASSMIGDQPQH
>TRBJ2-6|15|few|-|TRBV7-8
ASSPGGLASGANVLT
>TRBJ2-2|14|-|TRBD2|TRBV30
AWSVLAGAPTGELF
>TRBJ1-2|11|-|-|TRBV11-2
ASSLGWQDGYT
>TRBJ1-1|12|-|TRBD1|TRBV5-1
ASSSQGGNTEAF
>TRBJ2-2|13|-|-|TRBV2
ASSDYRVPTGELF
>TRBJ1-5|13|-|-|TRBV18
ASSPGMTTAQPQH
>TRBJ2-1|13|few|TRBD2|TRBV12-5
ASGLLLAGDNEQF
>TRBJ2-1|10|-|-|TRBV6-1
ASRFVGGEQF
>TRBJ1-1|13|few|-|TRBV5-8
ASSVRGGRDTEAF
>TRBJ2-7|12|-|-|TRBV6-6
ASSYSRKTYEQY
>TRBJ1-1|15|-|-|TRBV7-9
ASSFLLLGDANTEAF